What follows are 19 T cell receptor beta chains derived from one specimen sequenced in a study of diagnostic markers for celiac disease. TCRdb re-called the reads and gives one entry per CDR3 protein, without DNA. The repertoire table contains about 5,600 distinct CDR3 sequences. Sequencing was performed on either unsorted cells or a sorted T cell fraction (not recorded which). These receptors originate from a human donor. This table probably holds off-target reads from a library built for another chain.

V gene TRBV20-1 combines with J gene TRBJ1-5. In germline, CDR1 is DFQATT, CDR2 SNEGSKA (reference sequence). There are 13 residues in the CDR3. The CDR3 loop reads CSASRGPNQPQHF.

This chain uses TRBV6-1 with TRBJ1-1; there is no DNA to check the TCRdb D call of TRBD1. Germline CDR1 MNHNS, CDR2 SASEGT. The CDR3 is 14 residues long. The CDR3 region is CASSEGQWGTEAFF.

The chain carries TRBV30 and TRBJ2-7. The germline gives CDR1 GTSNPN, CDR2 SVGIG (reference sequence). The CDR3 sequence is 13 residues long. CDR3: CAWTSKGPYEQYF.

The J gene is TRBJ1-2, the V gene TRBV15. CDR1 and CDR2 from the germline V gene are LNHNV and YYDKDF (reference sequence). The CDR3 length is 13 residues. CDR3 sequence: CATSRDRREGYTF.

The CDR3 protein is CASSLSDYGYTF. The chain links TRBV7-2 to TRBJ1-2. In germline, CDR1 is SGHTA, CDR2 FQGNSA. The CDR3 extends over 12 amino acids.

This clonotype shows up as medium-sized by frequency. The chain recombines TRBV10-3 with TRBJ2-2; TCRdb designates TRBD1, a call that cannot be tested without DNA. Germline assignment: CDR1 ENHRY and CDR2 SYGVKD. This CDR3 comprises 17 residues. The CDR3: CAISGRASRPNTGELFF.

This clonotype counts as medium-sized by frequency. V usage is TRBV6-5 and J usage is TRBJ1-3. CDR1 and CDR2 from the germline V gene are MNHEY and SVGAGI. The CDR3 covers 16 residues. The CDR3 sequence is CASSSLRLHSGNTIYF.

The chain couples TRBV11-3 to TRBJ2-2. The CDR3 runs 13 residues. CDR1 and CDR2 (germline): SGHNT, YENEEA. The CDR3 loop reads CASSLDRLHELFF.

In terms of frequency, this clonotype is medium-sized (0.01 to 0.1%). V and J are TRBV6-1 and TRBJ1-1; the TCRdb D gene call, TRBD1, has no DNA to confirm it. The CDR3 runs to 15 residues. Germline V lookup: CDR1 MNHNS, CDR2 SASEGT. CDR3 amino acids: CASRGGRTMNTEAFF.

This clonotype is medium-sized by frequency. The chain employs TRBV20-1 and TRBJ2-7; TCRdb returns TRBD2, unconfirmable since there is no DNA. Germline-derived CDR1 and CDR2 are DFQATT and SNEGSKA (reference sequence). The CDR3 runs 17 residues. The CDR3 loop reads CSASSSGLAGPSYEQYF.

The rearrangement joins TRBV20-1 to TRBJ1-1; TCRdb calls TRBD1, which cannot be checked without DNA. This CDR3 comprises 11 residues. Germline loops: CDR1 DFQATT, CDR2 SNEGSKA (reference sequence). CDR3 sequence: CSAIGQREAFF.

The J gene is TRBJ1-1, the V gene TRBV12-3 or TRBV12-4; TCRdb's assignment of TRBD1 cannot be checked, as there is no DNA. CDR3 length: 15 residues. CDR3 loop: CASSSLDRVTTEAFF.

This chain joins TRBV30 and TRBJ2-7. The CDR3 loop spans 11 amino acids. Germline CDR1 and CDR2: GTSNPN and SVGIG (reference sequence). The CDR3 spells CAWTKGSEQYF.

The CDR3 spells CASSVKIGPAEAFF. V and J are TRBV9 and TRBJ1-1. CDR3 length: 14 residues. Germline V gives CDR1 SGDLS, CDR2 YYNGEE.

This sequence joins TRBV20-1 and TRBJ1-2; there is no DNA to check the TCRdb D call of TRBD1. The CDR3 contains 13 residues. Germline V gene data show CDR1 as DFQATT and CDR2 as SNEGSKA (reference sequence). The CDR3 is CSAKVWGRVGYTF.

The V and J genes are TRBV5-1 and TRBJ2-5; TCRdb's D call, TRBD2, is unchecked because there is no DNA. The CDR3 totals 14 residues. The germline gives CDR1 SGHRS, CDR2 YFSETQ. CDR3 sequence: CASSLTSTQETQYF. Together with reference TRBV5-1 and TRBJ2-5, the CDR3 gives the full variable domain: KAGVTQTPRYLIKTRGQQVTLSCSPISGHRSVSWYQQTPGQGLQFLFEYFSETQRNKGNFPGRFSGRQFSNSRSEMNVSTLELGDSALYLCASSLTSTQETQYFGPGTRLLVL.

The CDR3 reads CASSVTRSDTQYF. This chain joins TRBV9 and TRBJ2-3. The CDR3 has 13 amino acids. Germline V gene lookup returns CDR1 SGDLS and CDR2 YYNGEE.

The chain couples TRBV27 to TRBJ2-3; there is no DNA to check the TCRdb D call of TRBD2. In germline, CDR1 is MNHEY, CDR2 SMNVEV (reference sequence). There are 14 residues in the CDR3. CDR3 region: CASGPLAFADTQYF.

The chain joins TRBV5-1 to TRBJ2-3; TCRdb gives TRBD2 as the D gene, but with no DNA this cannot be confirmed. The germline gives CDR1 SGHRS, CDR2 YFSETQ. CDR3 length equals 17 residues. CDR3 sequence reads: CASSLELSGTGGDTQYF.